This TCR beta chain appears in the sequencing data of a study of blood T cell repertoires in COVID-19. The Seattle site enrolled patients during active infection and followed them longitudinally. Authors' processing steps: The authors estimated nucleated cell counts from reference gene primer amplification. Repertoires were generated with immunoSEQ multiplex PCR, while TCRdb's copy carries only in-frame clones and drops some. V and J calls plus clone size are reproduced from that table; the DNA served to infer D and trimming. The sample lists around 110,000 clones, 76% occurring once. The CDR3 covers 15 residues. Per the germline V gene, CDR1 is SGHTS and CDR2 is YDEGEE. V shed 0 bases and J shed 2 bases, with 9 bases lying between them.

V gene TRBV5-8 combines with J gene TRBJ2-1, with D tentatively TRBD1 (6 bases). Material for sequencing was peripheral blood. The sequence came from a man at least 80 years old with COVID-19, enrolled during active disease. The CDR3 loop is CASSLGQATYNEQFF. DNA of the CDR3: TGTGCCAGCAGCTTGGGACAGGCCACCTACAATGAGCAGTTCTTC.